Listed below are T cell receptor beta chains from one sample, sequenced in a study of cytomegalovirus exposure and HLA in healthy donors. Method: immunoSEQ multiplex PCR; TCRdb's copy keeps in-frame clones and lacks some. The sample lists 150,000 to 200,000 clones, around four fifths seen once, with around 3.1% in the top ten. The sequencing input was PBMCs. The origin of the receptors is a female donor in good health and CMV-seronegative. CDR3s include the opening cysteine and the closing phenylalanine or tryptophan. The order of the fields is D gene, J gene, V gene, clone size, CDR3 DNA, CDR3 protein. A D gene is named only where the DNA matches it firmly. Clone size is given for some rows only: seen once, a few or many times, or a class if the clone is expanded.

d_call: TRBD1; j_call: TRBJ1-2; v_call: TRBV28; clone_size: NA; cdr3_nt: TGTGCCAGCAGTGGGGGGACGACAGGGCATCTTAGGGACTACACCTTC; cdr3_aa: CASSGGTTGHLRDYTF
d_call: TRBD2; j_call: TRBJ2-1; v_call: TRBV19; clone_size: NA; cdr3_nt: TGTGCCAGTAGTACCCTGGACGGGAGGGACGAGCAGTTCTTC; cdr3_aa: CASSTLDGRDEQFF
d_call: TRBD1; j_call: TRBJ1-2; v_call: TRBV29-1; clone_size: NA; cdr3_nt: TGCAGCGTTGGAAAACCGGACAGGGGGTTTGCGTCTTACACCTTC; cdr3_aa: CSVGKPDRGFASYTF
d_call: NA; j_call: TRBJ1-1; v_call: TRBV5-1; clone_size: NA; cdr3_nt: TGCGCCAGCAGCATCCTCCCCGGTGGAGACACTGAAGCTTTCTTT; cdr3_aa: CASSILPGGDTEAFF
d_call: TRBD2; j_call: TRBJ2-3; v_call: TRBV19; clone_size: NA; cdr3_nt: TGTGCCAGTAGTAAACCGGGCGGGGGGTCTCCAGATACGCAGTATTTT; cdr3_aa: CASSKPGGGSPDTQYF
d_call: NA; j_call: TRBJ1-1; v_call: TRBV11-3; clone_size: NA; cdr3_nt: TGTGCCAGCAGTTGCGTCGAAGCTTTCTTT; cdr3_aa: CASSCVEAFF
d_call: TRBD2; j_call: TRBJ2-7; v_call: TRBV4-2; clone_size: NA; cdr3_nt: TGTGCCAGCAGCCAAGATAGCGGGAGTTACGAGCAGTACTTC; cdr3_aa: CASSQDSGSYEQYF
d_call: TRBD1; j_call: TRBJ1-1; v_call: TRBV27; clone_size: NA; cdr3_nt: TGTGCCAGCAGCCACGGACAGGTTAACACTGAAGCTTTCTTT; cdr3_aa: CASSHGQVNTEAFF
d_call: NA; j_call: TRBJ2-6; v_call: TRBV6-5; clone_size: NA; cdr3_nt: TGTGCCAGCAGTGTAGCGTCCGGGGCCAACGTCCTGACTTTC; cdr3_aa: CASSVASGANVLTF
d_call: NA; j_call: TRBJ1-2; v_call: TRBV5-4; clone_size: NA; cdr3_nt: TGTGCCAGCAGCTCATACGCCAGAATTAACTATGGCTACACCTTC; cdr3_aa: CASSSYARINYGYTF
d_call: TRBD1; j_call: TRBJ1-5; v_call: TRBV27; clone_size: NA; cdr3_nt: TGTGCCAGCAGGACAGGGATTAGCAATCAGCCCCAGCATTTT; cdr3_aa: CASRTGISNQPQHF
d_call: NA; j_call: TRBJ1-2; v_call: TRBV19; clone_size: NA; cdr3_nt: TGTGCCAGTAGTGTACAGGGTGACTATGGCTACACCTTC; cdr3_aa: CASSVQGDYGYTF
d_call: TRBD2; j_call: TRBJ2-1; v_call: TRBV25-1; clone_size: NA; cdr3_nt: TGTGCCAGCAGTGACCCGTGGGGGGGCAATGAGCAGTTCTTC; cdr3_aa: CASSDPWGGNEQFF
d_call: NA; j_call: TRBJ2-5; v_call: TRBV9; clone_size: NA; cdr3_nt: TGTGCCAGCAGCGTAAGCAGGACGGGGGAGACCCAGTACTTC; cdr3_aa: CASSVSRTGETQYF
d_call: NA; j_call: TRBJ2-7; v_call: TRBV6-5; clone_size: NA; cdr3_nt: TGTGCCAGCAGTTACTCACAGGGTTACGAGCAGTACTTC; cdr3_aa: CASSYSQGYEQYF
d_call: NA; j_call: TRBJ1-1; v_call: TRBV18; clone_size: NA; cdr3_nt: TGTGCCAGCCAATCGGACACCCTCACTGAAGCTTTCTTT; cdr3_aa: CASQSDTLTEAFF
d_call: TRBD2; j_call: TRBJ2-3; v_call: TRBV6-7; clone_size: NA; cdr3_nt: TGTGCCAGCAGCAGACTAGCGGGAGGTGGCACAGATACGCAGTATTTT; cdr3_aa: CASSRLAGGGTDTQYF
d_call: TRBD1; j_call: TRBJ1-1; v_call: TRBV27; clone_size: NA; cdr3_nt: TGTGCCAGCAGTCCCGGGACAGGGTATGAAGCTTTCTTT; cdr3_aa: CASSPGTGYEAFF
d_call: TRBD2; j_call: TRBJ2-1; v_call: TRBV27; clone_size: NA; cdr3_nt: TGTGCCAGCAGTTGGGGGACTAGTGGGTCCCATGAGCAGTTCTTC; cdr3_aa: CASSWGTSGSHEQFF
d_call: TRBD2; j_call: TRBJ2-7; v_call: TRBV27; clone_size: NA; cdr3_nt: TGTGCCAGCAGTCAGAGCGGGGAATCGACCTACGAGCAGTACTTC; cdr3_aa: CASSQSGESTYEQYF
d_call: NA; j_call: TRBJ2-1; v_call: TRBV9; clone_size: NA; cdr3_nt: TGTGCCAGCAGCCAGCGAGGGAATTACAATGAGCAGTTCTTC; cdr3_aa: CASSQRGNYNEQFF
d_call: TRBD1; j_call: TRBJ2-3; v_call: TRBV28; clone_size: NA; cdr3_nt: TGTGCCAGCAGTTTATTCACCGGGACAGGGCCAGATACGCAGTATTTT; cdr3_aa: CASSLFTGTGPDTQYF
d_call: NA; j_call: TRBJ2-7; v_call: TRBV29-1; clone_size: NA; cdr3_nt: TGCAGCGTTGAAGATCTGGGGGGTTCAGGCTACGAGCAGTACTTC; cdr3_aa: CSVEDLGGSGYEQYF
d_call: TRBD1; j_call: TRBJ1-5; v_call: TRBV19; clone_size: NA; cdr3_nt: TGTGCCAGTAGTATCCTGGACAGGGGTCAGCCCCAGCATTTT; cdr3_aa: CASSILDRGQPQHF
d_call: NA; j_call: TRBJ1-2; v_call: TRBV6-1; clone_size: NA; cdr3_nt: TGTGCCAGCAGTGAAGCGCGACAGACCTATGGCTACACCTTC; cdr3_aa: CASSEARQTYGYTF
d_call: TRBD1; j_call: TRBJ2-5; v_call: TRBV7-9; clone_size: NA; cdr3_nt: TGTGCCAGCAGCTTCGGACAGGGGGCGCGTGAGACCCAGTACTTC; cdr3_aa: CASSFGQGARETQYF
d_call: TRBD1; j_call: TRBJ1-2; v_call: TRBV5-1; clone_size: few; cdr3_nt: TGCGCCAGCAGCTTGGCCGCGACAGGGGGATTATATGGCTACACCTTC; cdr3_aa: CASSLAATGGLYGYTF
d_call: NA; j_call: TRBJ2-5; v_call: TRBV14; clone_size: NA; cdr3_nt: TGTGCCAGCAGCCAAGGAGCGCCCGGTTTGACCCAGATACAAGAGACCCAGTACTTC; cdr3_aa: CASSQGAPGLTQIQETQYF
d_call: NA; j_call: TRBJ2-3; v_call: TRBV29-1; clone_size: NA; cdr3_nt: TGCAGCGTTCCGGGGATCGCAGATACGCAGTATTTT; cdr3_aa: CSVPGIADTQYF
d_call: TRBD2; j_call: TRBJ2-7; v_call: TRBV6-5; clone_size: once; cdr3_nt: TGTGCCAGCAGTTCTTCCGGGACTACTTTCTACGAGCAGTACTTC; cdr3_aa: CASSSSGTTFYEQYF
d_call: TRBD1; j_call: TRBJ1-2; v_call: TRBV7-2; clone_size: NA; cdr3_nt: TGTGCCAGCAGCCCCCCCGGGACAGGGGGCGCCGGGGGCTACACCTTC; cdr3_aa: CASSPPGTGGAGGYTF